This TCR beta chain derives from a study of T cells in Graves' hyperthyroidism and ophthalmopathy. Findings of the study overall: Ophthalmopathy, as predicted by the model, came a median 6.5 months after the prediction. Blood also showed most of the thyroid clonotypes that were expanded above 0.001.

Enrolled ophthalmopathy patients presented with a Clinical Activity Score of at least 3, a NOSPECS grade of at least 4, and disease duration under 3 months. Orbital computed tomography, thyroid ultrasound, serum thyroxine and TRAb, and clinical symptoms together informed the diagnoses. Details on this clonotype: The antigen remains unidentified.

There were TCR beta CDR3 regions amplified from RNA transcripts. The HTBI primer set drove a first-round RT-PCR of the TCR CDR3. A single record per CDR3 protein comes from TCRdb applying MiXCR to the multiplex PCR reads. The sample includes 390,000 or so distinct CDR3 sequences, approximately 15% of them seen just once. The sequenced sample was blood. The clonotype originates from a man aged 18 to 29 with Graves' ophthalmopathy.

The CDR3 loop is CSAAERGRDSTQPQHF. The DNA for the CDR3 is TGCAGTGCGGCCGAGAGGGGCCGCGATTCGACTCAGCCCCAGCATTTT. This chain uses TRBV20-1 with TRBJ1-5, with a weak D call TRBD1 (5 bases). Germline assignment: CDR1 DFQATT and CDR2 SNEGSKA (reference sequence). V gave up 6 bases and J gave up 6 bases, with 24 bases separating them. This CDR3 spans 16 amino acids.